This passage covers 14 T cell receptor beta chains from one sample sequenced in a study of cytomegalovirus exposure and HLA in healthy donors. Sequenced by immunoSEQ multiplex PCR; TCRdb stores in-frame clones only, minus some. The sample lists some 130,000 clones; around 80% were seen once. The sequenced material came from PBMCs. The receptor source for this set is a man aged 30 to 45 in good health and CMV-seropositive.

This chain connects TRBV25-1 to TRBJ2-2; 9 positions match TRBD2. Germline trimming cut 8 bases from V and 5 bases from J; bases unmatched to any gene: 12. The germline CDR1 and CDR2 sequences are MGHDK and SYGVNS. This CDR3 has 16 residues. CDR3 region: CASSKVGLAGTGELFF. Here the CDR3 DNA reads TGTGCCAGCTCTAAGGTCGGTCTAGCGGGAACCGGGGAGCTGTTTTTT.

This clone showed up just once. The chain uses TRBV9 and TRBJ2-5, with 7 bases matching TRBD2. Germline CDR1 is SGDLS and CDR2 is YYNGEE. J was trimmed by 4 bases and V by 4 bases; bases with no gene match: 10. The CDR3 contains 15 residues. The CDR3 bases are TGTGCCAGCAGCATCACCGGGACTATCCTAGAGACCCAGTACTTC. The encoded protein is CASSITGTILETQYF.

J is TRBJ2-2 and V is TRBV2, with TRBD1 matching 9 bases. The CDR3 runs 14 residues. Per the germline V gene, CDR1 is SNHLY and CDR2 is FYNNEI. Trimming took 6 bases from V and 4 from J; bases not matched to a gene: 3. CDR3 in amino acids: CASRDRGATGELFF. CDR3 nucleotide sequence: TGTGCCAGCAGGGACAGGGGAGCCACCGGGGAGCTGTTTTTT.

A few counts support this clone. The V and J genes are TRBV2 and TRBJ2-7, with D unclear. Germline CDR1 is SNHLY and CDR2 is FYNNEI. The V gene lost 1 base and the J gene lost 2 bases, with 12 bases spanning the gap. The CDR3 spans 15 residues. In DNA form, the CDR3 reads TGTGCCAGCAGTGAAGGCGGTGACGAAACCTACGAGCAGTACTTC. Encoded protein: CASSEGGDETYEQYF.

The CDR3 sequence is CASSNRDTQYF. The CDR3 nucleotides read TGTGCCAGCAGCAACAGAGATACGCAGTATTTT. This chain uses TRBV5-5 with TRBJ2-3; D gene unclear. In germline, CDR1 is SGHKS, CDR2 YYEKEE (reference sequence). This CDR3 is 11 amino acids long. V dropped 4 bases and J dropped 5 bases, with 5 bases sitting between them.

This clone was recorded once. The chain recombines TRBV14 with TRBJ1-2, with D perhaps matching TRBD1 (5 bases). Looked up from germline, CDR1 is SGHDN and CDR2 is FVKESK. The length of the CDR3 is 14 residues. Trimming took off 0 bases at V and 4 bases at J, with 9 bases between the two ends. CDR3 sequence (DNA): TGTGCCAGCAGCCAAGACCGGGACTCCTATGGCTACACCTTC. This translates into CASSQDRDSYGYTF.

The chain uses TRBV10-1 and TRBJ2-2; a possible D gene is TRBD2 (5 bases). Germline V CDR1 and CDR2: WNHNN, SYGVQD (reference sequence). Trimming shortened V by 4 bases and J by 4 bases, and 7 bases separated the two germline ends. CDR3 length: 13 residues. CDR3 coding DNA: TGCGCCAGCAGTGCCCGGGGCACCGGGGAGCTGTTTTTT. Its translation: CASSARGTGELFF.

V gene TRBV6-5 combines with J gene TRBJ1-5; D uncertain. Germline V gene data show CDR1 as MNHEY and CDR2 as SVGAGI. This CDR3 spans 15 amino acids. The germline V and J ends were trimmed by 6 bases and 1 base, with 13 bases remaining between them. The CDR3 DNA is TGTGCCAGCAGGCGGAGACGGGAAAGCAATCAGCCCCAGCATTTT. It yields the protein CASRRRRESNQPQHF.

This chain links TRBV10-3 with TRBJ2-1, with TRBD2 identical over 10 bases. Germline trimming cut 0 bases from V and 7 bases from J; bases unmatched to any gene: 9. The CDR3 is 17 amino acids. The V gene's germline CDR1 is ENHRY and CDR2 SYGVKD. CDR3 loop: CAISESGLLAGMNEQFF. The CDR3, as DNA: TGTGCCATCAGTGAGTCAGGTTTACTAGCGGGGATGAATGAGCAGTTCTTC.

CDR3 DNA sequence: TGTGCCAGCAGCCCGTCCGCGACAGGGAACTACGAGCAGTACTTC. It yields the protein CASSPSATGNYEQYF. The V call is TRBV7-3, the J call TRBJ2-7, with 7 nucleotides matching TRBD1. Trimming at V came to 5 bases and at J to 3 bases, leaving 10 bases not matched to a gene. Germline-derived CDR1 and CDR2 are SGHTA and FQGTGA. The CDR3 consists of 15 residues.

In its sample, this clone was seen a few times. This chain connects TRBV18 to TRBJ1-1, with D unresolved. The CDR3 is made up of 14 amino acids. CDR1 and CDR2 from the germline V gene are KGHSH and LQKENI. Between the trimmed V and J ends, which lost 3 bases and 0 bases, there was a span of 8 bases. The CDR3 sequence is CASSPNSLNTEAFF. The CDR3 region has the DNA TGTGCCAGCTCACCTAACAGCCTGAACACTGAAGCTTTCTTT.

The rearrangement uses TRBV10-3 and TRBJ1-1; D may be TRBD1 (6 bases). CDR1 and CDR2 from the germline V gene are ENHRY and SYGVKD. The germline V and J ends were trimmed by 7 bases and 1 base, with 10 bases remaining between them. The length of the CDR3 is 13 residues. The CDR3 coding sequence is TGTGCCATCACCGGACAGACGAACACTGAAGCTTTCTTT. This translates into CAITGQTNTEAFF.

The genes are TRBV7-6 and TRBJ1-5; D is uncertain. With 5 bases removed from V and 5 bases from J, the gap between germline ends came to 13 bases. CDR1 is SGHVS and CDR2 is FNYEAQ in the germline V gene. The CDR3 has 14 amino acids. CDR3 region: CASSPRGKDQPQHF. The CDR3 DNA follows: TGTGCCAGCAGCCCCCGGGGTAAGGATCAGCCCCAGCATTTT. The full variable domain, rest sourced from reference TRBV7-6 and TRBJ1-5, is GAGVSQSPRYKVTKRGQDVALRCDPISGHVSLYWYRQALGQGPEFLTYFNYEAQQDKSGLPNDRFSAERPEGSISTLTIQRTEQRDSAMYRCASSPRGKDQPQHFGDGTRLSIL.

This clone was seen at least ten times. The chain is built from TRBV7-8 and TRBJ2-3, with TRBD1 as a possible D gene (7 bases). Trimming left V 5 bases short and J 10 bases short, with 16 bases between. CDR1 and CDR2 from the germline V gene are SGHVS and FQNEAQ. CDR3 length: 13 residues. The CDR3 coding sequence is TGTGCCAGCAGCCAAGGAGGGGGCCACGCGCAGTATTTT. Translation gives CASSQGGGHAQYF.